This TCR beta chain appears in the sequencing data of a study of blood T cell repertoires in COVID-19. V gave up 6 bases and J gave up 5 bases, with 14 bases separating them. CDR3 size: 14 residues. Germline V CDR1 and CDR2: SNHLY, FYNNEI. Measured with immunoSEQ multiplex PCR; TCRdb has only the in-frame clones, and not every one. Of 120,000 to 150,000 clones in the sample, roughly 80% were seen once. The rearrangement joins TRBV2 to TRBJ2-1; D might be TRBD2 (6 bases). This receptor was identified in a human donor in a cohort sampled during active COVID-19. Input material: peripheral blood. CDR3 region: CASRGDSSDNEQFF. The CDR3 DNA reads TGTGCCAGCAGGGGGGACTCATCCGACAATGAGCAGTTCTTC. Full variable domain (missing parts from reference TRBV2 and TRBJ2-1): EPEVTQTPSHQVTQMGQEVILRCVPISNHLYFYWYRQILGQKVEFLVSFYNNEISEKSEIFDDQFSVERPDGSNFTLKIRSTKLEDSAMYFCASRGDSSDNEQFFGPGTRLTVL.